One sample yielded the 32 T cell receptor beta chains listed below, sequenced in a study of graft-versus-host responses after intestinal transplantation. Sequenced by immunoSEQ multiplex PCR; TCRdb stores in-frame clones only, minus some. The sample consists of tens of thousands of clones, about 89% of them appearing once. No antigen is known for these receptors. The sample consisted of unstimulated CD8+ T cells sorted from spleen or lymph node cells, taken before intestinal transplant. These receptors were collected from a human donor who received an intestinal transplant.

The rearrangement joins TRBV30 to TRBJ2-3; D is undetermined. Germline lookup yields CDR1 GTSNPN and CDR2 SVGIG (reference sequence). Trimming took off 3 bases at V and 3 bases at J, with 16 bases between the two ends. The length of the CDR3 is 15 residues. Here the CDR3 DNA reads TGTGCCTGGAGCACTAAAGCCCATCGGACAGATACGCAGTATTTT. Translated, it gives CAWSTKAHRTDTQYF.

V gene TRBV10-1 combines with J gene TRBJ1-5; 10 nucleotides line up with TRBD1. The germline gives CDR1 WNHNN, CDR2 SYGVQD (reference sequence). This CDR3 has 14 amino acids. J was trimmed by 3 bases and V by 8 bases; bases with no gene match: 4. The CDR3 spells CASPTGGSNQPQHF. In nucleotides, the CDR3 is TGCGCCAGCCCGACAGGGGGCTCCAATCAGCCCCAGCATTTT.

The rearrangement links TRBV5-1 to TRBJ1-2; D gene ambiguous. The germline V and J ends were trimmed by 2 bases and 6 bases, with 14 bases remaining between them. Germline assignment: CDR1 SGHRS and CDR2 YFSETQ. CDR3 length: 14 amino acids. CDR3 sequence (DNA): TGCGCCAGCAGCTTAGTCAGGTGGCAGAATGGCTACACCTTC. Translated, it gives CASSLVRWQNGYTF.

The genes are TRBV11-2 and TRBJ2-2, with D possibly matching TRBD1 (5 bases). Germline assignment: CDR1 SGHAT and CDR2 FQNNGV. V was cut by 5 bases and J by 5 bases, with 15 bases left in between. CDR3 length equals 15 residues. The CDR3 region is CASSRSRELTGELFF. CDR3 DNA: TGTGCCAGCAGCCGGAGCAGGGAATTAACCGGGGAGCTGTTTTTT.

The chain employs TRBV11-2 and TRBJ1-1; no firm D call. Germline V CDR1 and CDR2: SGHAT, FQNNGV. V was pared by 5 bases and J by 1 base, with 8 bases between. CDR3 length: 13 amino acids. CDR3 region: CASSLPGNTEAFF. In nucleotides, the CDR3 is TGTGCCAGCAGCCTACCGGGGAACACTGAAGCTTTCTTT.

The sample holds a few counts of this clone. The chain carries TRBV4-1 and TRBJ1-1; 7 bases fit TRBD1. The CDR3 is 17 residues long. The V and J ends lost 6 bases and 0 bases, in that order; junction bases with no gene match: 13. Per germline, CDR1 MGHRA and CDR2 YSYEKL. CDR3 protein: CASSFDPGQLMNTEAFF. As DNA, the CDR3 is TGCGCCAGCAGTTTCGACCCGGGACAGTTGATGAACACTGAAGCTTTCTTT.

V is TRBV28 and J is TRBJ1-4; the match to TRBD1 covers 9 bases. The CDR3 has 14 residues. Per germline, CDR1 MDHEN and CDR2 SYDVKM. With 6 bases clipped from V and 8 bases from J, the junction kept 7 bases outside the gene matches. CDR3 nucleotides: TGTGCCAGCAGGCCAACAGGGGGCTGGGAAAAACTGTTTTTT. Protein product: CASRPTGGWEKLFF.

The V and J genes are TRBV7-9 and TRBJ2-2; a weak D match, TRBD2 (5 bases). Germline assignment: CDR1 SEHNR and CDR2 FQNEAQ (reference sequence). This CDR3 is 15 amino acids long. The V gene lost 2 bases and the J gene lost 5 bases, with 12 bases spanning the gap. The CDR3 protein is CASSLPLRGTGELFF. The CDR3 nucleotides are TGTGCCAGCAGCTTACCTTTGCGAGGGACCGGGGAGCTGTTTTTT.

This clone has more than one count but fewer than ten. The chain combines TRBV6-6 with TRBJ2-7; weak D call: TRBD1 (6 bases). Germline V lookup: CDR1 MNHNY, CDR2 SVGAGI (reference sequence). The length of the CDR3 is 14 residues. Trimming removed 2 bases from V and 4 bases from J, with 12 bases in between. The CDR3 loop reads CASSYTGQDYEQYF. CDR3 coding DNA: TGTGCCAGCAGTTACACGGGACAAGATTACGAGCAGTACTTC.

This chain links TRBV7-9 with TRBJ2-7; TRBD1 matches at 7 bases. The CDR3 is 14 residues long. Germline V CDR1 and CDR2: SEHNR, FQNEAQ (reference sequence). The J segment lost 2 bases and the V segment lost 5 bases, leaving 6 bases of the junction unmatched. The CDR3 region has the DNA TGTGCCAGCAGCCCGGACAGGAACCCCTACGAGCAGTACTTC. Amino acid sequence: CASSPDRNPYEQYF.

V and J are TRBV19 and TRBJ1-1; tentatively, D is TRBD1 (6 bases). The CDR3 is 17 amino acids. Looked up from germline, CDR1 is LNHDA and CDR2 is SQIVND (reference sequence). V lost 0 bases to trimming and J lost 1 base, with 15 bases between them. The CDR3 DNA sequence: TGTGCCAGTAGTATAGACAGGGGACACACTACGAACACTGAAGCTTTCTTT. Residues: CASSIDRGHTTNTEAFF.

The gene calls are TRBV28 and TRBJ2-7; no clear D gene. This CDR3 spans 13 amino acids. The V gene's germline CDR1 is MDHEN and CDR2 SYDVKM. The V and J ends lost 6 bases and 3 bases respectively, with 12 bases between them. CDR3 amino acids: CASSPFSLYEQYF. CDR3 coding DNA: TGTGCCAGCAGCCCCTTCTCCCTCTACGAGCAGTACTTC.

V and J are TRBV18 and TRBJ1-5, with TRBD1 as a possible D gene (6 bases). There are 14 residues in the CDR3. Deletions cut 5 bases from V and 0 bases from J, with 8 bases between. The germline CDR1 and CDR2 sequences are KGHSH and LQKENI. The CDR3: CASSDRYSNQPQHF. CDR3 bases: TGTGCCAGCTCAGACAGGTATAGCAATCAGCCCCAGCATTTT.

The rearrangement joins TRBV7-3 to TRBJ2-7, with a tentative D call TRBD2 (5 bases). Trimming took 4 bases from V and 2 from J, leaving 12 bases between them. The germline CDR1 and CDR2 sequences are SGHTA and FQGTGA. This CDR3 is built from 14 residues. For the CDR3, the DNA is TGTGCCAGCAGCTCTGATGAGGGTCCCTACGAGCAGTACTTC. The encoded protein is CASSSDEGPYEQYF.

The chain links TRBV4-1 to TRBJ1-5, with TRBD1 identical over 9 bases. CDR3 length: 15 residues. CDR1 and CDR2 (germline): MGHRA, YSYEKL. J was trimmed by 6 bases and V by 8 bases; bases with no gene match: 11. This CDR3 reads CASGPTGGEGQPQHF. CDR3 nucleotides: TGCGCCAGCGGACCTACAGGGGGCGAAGGTCAGCCCCAGCATTTT.

In DNA, the CDR3 is TGTGCCACGTCTGGGACAGGGGTAGGGGAGACCCAGTACTTC. This translates into CATSGTGVGETQYF. This rearrangement joins TRBV10-3 to TRBJ2-5; 10 positions agree with TRBD1. V lost 10 bases, J lost 5 bases, and 10 bases stayed unmatched. From germline, CDR1 is ENHRY and CDR2 SYGVKD. CDR3 length: 14 amino acids.

The rearrangement links TRBV19 to TRBJ1-2; no definite D call. Germline V gene data show CDR1 as LNHDA and CDR2 as SQIVND (reference sequence). Trimming took off 9 bases at V and 5 bases at J, with 25 bases between the two ends. CDR3 length: 16 residues. As DNA, the CDR3 is TGTGCCAGCCTCGGGGAGCAGGCATTCGTGGGGTATGGCTACACCTTC. It is translated as CASLGEQAFVGYGYTF.

The chain has TRBV29-1 and TRBJ2-5, with TRBD2 matching 8 bases. Looked up from germline, CDR1 is SQVTM and CDR2 is ANQGSEA. The CDR3 is 13 residues long. CDR3 amino acids: CTGGPGGAETQYF. CDR3 nucleotides: TGCACCGGGGGCCCGGGGGGGGCAGAGACCCAGTACTTC.

The chain recombines TRBV6-1 with TRBJ2-7, with D possibly TRBD2 on 6 matching bases. The germline gives CDR1 MNHNS, CDR2 SASEGT. The V and J ends lost 6 bases and 5 bases respectively, with 17 bases between them. The CDR3 has 14 residues. In DNA, the CDR3 is TGTGCCAGCAGCCAAACGGGGGAGGTCCACGAGCAGTACTTC. This sequence encodes CASSQTGEVHEQYF.

The genes are TRBV27 and TRBJ2-7; D is perhaps TRBD1 (6 bases). The germline gives CDR1 MNHEY, CDR2 SMNVEV (reference sequence). Trimming took 2 bases from V and 7 from J, leaving 18 bases between them. The CDR3 loop spans 15 amino acids. CDR3 sequence: CASSLGQGSAWEQYF. As DNA, the CDR3 is TGTGCCAGCAGTTTAGGGCAGGGGTCGGCGTGGGAGCAGTACTTC.

The genes are TRBV29-1 and TRBJ1-1; 7 nucleotides match TRBD1. With 4 bases clipped from V and 2 bases from J, the junction kept 7 bases outside the gene matches. CDR1 and CDR2 (germline): SQVTM, ANQGSEA. The CDR3 is made up of 14 amino acids. CDR3 sequence: CSVGRGESNTEAFF. The CDR3 coding sequence is TGCAGCGTTGGCAGGGGGGAGAGTAACACTGAAGCTTTCTTT. The full variable domain, in which reference TRBV29-1 and TRBJ1-1 provide the parts outside the CDR3, is SAVISQKPSRDICQRGTSLTIQCQVDSQVTMMFWYRQQPGQSLTLIATANQGSEATYESGFVIDKFPISRPNLTFSTLTVSNMSPEDSSIYLCSVGRGESNTEAFFGQGTRLTVV.

This chain connects TRBV6-5 to TRBJ2-1, with a possible D match to TRBD2 (5 bases). The CDR3 covers 14 residues. The V gene lost 2 bases and the J gene lost 9 bases, with 14 bases spanning the gap. Germline loops: CDR1 MNHEY, CDR2 SVGAGI. CDR3 in DNA: TGTGCCAGCAGTTACGGACTCAATCTAGGTGAGCAGTTCTTC. This sequence encodes CASSYGLNLGEQFF.

This chain uses TRBV19 with TRBJ1-1; D might be TRBD1 (6 bases). CDR1 and CDR2 (germline): LNHDA, SQIVND (reference sequence). This CDR3 has 13 residues. V lost 6 bases and J lost 6, with 14 bases in between. CDR3 in DNA: TGTGCCAGTAGGGTGCGGGGGCCGGCTGAAGCTTTCTTT. It encodes CASRVRGPAEAFF. Full variable domain (rest looked up from reference TRBV19 and TRBJ1-1): DGGITQSPKYLFRKEGQNVTLSCEQNLNHDAMYWYRQDPGQGLRLIYYSQIVNDFQKGDIAEGYSVSREKKESFPLTVTSAQKNPTAFYLCASRVRGPAEAFFGQGTRLTVV.

The chain combines TRBV2 with TRBJ2-1, with 9 bases identical to TRBD1. This CDR3 spans 17 amino acids. The V gene's germline CDR1 is SNHLY and CDR2 FYNNEI. The trim removed 5 bases at V and 4 bases at J, leaving 12 bases unmatched. The CDR3: CASSHSQAGTGYNEQFF. The DNA of the CDR3 is TGTGCCAGCAGTCACTCCCAAGCCGGGACAGGGTACAATGAGCAGTTCTTC.

The V call is TRBV6-1, the J call TRBJ1-1; the match to TRBD1 covers 9 bases. Germline-derived CDR1 and CDR2 are MNHNS and SASEGT. The V gene end was trimmed by 6 bases and the J gene end by 4 bases; junction bases not matched to a gene: 3. This CDR3 comprises 13 residues. In DNA form, the CDR3 reads TGTGCCAGCAGGGACAGGGGTCGCACTGAAGCTTTCTTT. Residues: CASRDRGRTEAFF.

This sequence joins TRBV9 and TRBJ2-7; D may be TRBD1 (5 bases). CDR1 and CDR2 from the germline V gene are SGDLS and YYNGEE. The CDR3 has 14 amino acids. V was clipped by 4 bases and J by 1 base, with 12 bases between them. CDR3 in DNA: TGTGCCAGCAGCACAGGTTCCAATTCCTACGAGCAGTACTTC. Its translation: CASSTGSNSYEQYF.

The V and J genes are TRBV6-5 and TRBJ1-4; 7 positions agree with TRBD1. Germline CDR1 reads MNHEY; CDR2 reads SVGAGI. The CDR3 is made up of 16 amino acids. Trimming cost V 3 bases and J 4 bases; bases outside gene matches: 8. The CDR3 protein is CASSYFSGTVNEKLFF. CDR3 nucleotide sequence: TGTGCCAGCAGTTATTTCTCCGGGACAGTTAATGAAAAACTGTTTTTT.

The genes are TRBV7-6 and TRBJ1-4, with a weak D call TRBD1 (6 bases). Trimming shortened V by 5 bases and J by 0 bases, and 19 bases separated the two germline ends. CDR3 size: 18 residues. Germline CDR1 reads SGHVS; CDR2 reads FNYEAQ. Here the CDR3 DNA reads TGTGCCAGCAGCCCTGCCTTAGGGGGATTTGCAACTAATGAAAAACTGTTTTTT. Encoded protein: CASSPALGGFATNEKLFF.

J is TRBJ2-1 and V is TRBV2, with 10 bases identical to TRBD2. The CDR3 contains 15 residues. Trimming removed 4 bases from V and 3 bases from J; junction bases left unmatched: 3. The germline gives CDR1 SNHLY, CDR2 FYNNEI. In DNA, the CDR3 is TGTGCCAGCAGTGGGACTAGCGGAGACTACAATGAGCAGTTCTTC. Translating it yields CASSGTSGDYNEQFF.

The chain recombines TRBV4-1 with TRBJ2-1, with D possibly matching TRBD2 (7 bases). The CDR3 loop spans 16 amino acids. Germline V CDR1 and CDR2: MGHRA, YSYEKL. Trimming removed 1 base from V and 3 bases from J, with 13 bases in between. CDR3 sequence reads: CASSQGWGGHYNEQFF. Written as DNA, the CDR3 is TGCGCCAGCAGCCAAGGGTGGGGGGGCCACTACAATGAGCAGTTCTTC.

The rearrangement joins TRBV7-9 to TRBJ2-1; 7 bases agree with TRBD2. CDR1 is SEHNR and CDR2 is FQNEAQ in the germline V gene (reference sequence). The V segment lost 4 bases and the J segment 6 bases; nucleotides outside the gene matches: 15. This CDR3 contains 17 residues. The CDR3 coding sequence is TGTGCCAGCAGCTGGAGGGAGGGACTCCAGAGGGTCAATGAGCAGTTCTTC. Protein product: CASSWREGLQRVNEQFF.

This chain uses TRBV11-3 with TRBJ2-2, with D tentatively TRBD1 (5 bases). CDR3 size: 16 residues. The V gene's germline CDR1 is SGHNT and CDR2 YENEEA. Trimming left V 5 bases short and J 4 bases short, with 17 bases between. CDR3 residues: CASSRDTTVATGELFF. CDR3 DNA sequence: TGTGCCAGCAGCCGAGATACGACAGTAGCCACCGGGGAGCTGTTTTTT.